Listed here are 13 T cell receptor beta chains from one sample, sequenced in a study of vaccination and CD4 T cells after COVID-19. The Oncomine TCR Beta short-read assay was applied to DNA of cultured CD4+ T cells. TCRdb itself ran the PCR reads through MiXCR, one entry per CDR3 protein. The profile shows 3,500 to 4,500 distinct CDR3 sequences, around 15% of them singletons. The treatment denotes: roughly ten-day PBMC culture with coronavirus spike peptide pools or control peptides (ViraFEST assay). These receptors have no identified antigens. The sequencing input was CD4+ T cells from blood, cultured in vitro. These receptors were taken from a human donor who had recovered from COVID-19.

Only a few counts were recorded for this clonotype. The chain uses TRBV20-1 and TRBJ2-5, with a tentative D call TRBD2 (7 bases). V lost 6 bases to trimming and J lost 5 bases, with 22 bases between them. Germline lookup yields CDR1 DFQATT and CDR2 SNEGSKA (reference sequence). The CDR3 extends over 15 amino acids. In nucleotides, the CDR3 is TGCAGTGCGAATGGAATGGGGGGGCGTGACGAGACCCAGTACTTC. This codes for CSANGMGGRDETQYF.

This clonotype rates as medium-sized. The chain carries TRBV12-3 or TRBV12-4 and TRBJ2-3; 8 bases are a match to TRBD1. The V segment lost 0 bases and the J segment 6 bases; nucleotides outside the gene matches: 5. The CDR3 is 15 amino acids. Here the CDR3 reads CASSLALDRDDTQYF. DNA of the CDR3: TGTGCCAGCAGTTTAGCGCTGGACAGGGACGATACGCAGTATTTT.

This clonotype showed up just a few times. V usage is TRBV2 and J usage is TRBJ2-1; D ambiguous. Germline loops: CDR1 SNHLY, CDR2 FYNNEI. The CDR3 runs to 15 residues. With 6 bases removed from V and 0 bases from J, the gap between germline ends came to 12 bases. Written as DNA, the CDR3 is TGTGCCAGCAGCCTAGACAAGAGCTCCTACAATGAGCAGTTCTTC. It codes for CASSLDKSSYNEQFF.

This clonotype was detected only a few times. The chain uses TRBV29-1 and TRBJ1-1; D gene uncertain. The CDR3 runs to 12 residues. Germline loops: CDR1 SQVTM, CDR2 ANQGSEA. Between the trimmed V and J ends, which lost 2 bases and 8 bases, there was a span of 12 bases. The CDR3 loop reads CSVESSVLEAFF. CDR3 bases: TGCAGCGTTGAATCTTCAGTTCTAGAAGCTTTCTTT. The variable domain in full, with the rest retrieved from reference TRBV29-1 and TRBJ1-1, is SAVISQKPSRDICQRGTSLTIQCQVDSQVTMMFWYRQQPGQSLTLIATANQGSEATYESGFVIDKFPISRPNLTFSTLTVSNMSPEDSSIYLCSVESSVLEAFFGQGTRLTVV.

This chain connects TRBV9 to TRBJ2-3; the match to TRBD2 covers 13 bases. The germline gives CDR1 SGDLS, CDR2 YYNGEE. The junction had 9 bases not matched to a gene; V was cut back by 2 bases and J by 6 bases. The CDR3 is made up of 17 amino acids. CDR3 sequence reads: CASSVTSGGASSDTQYF. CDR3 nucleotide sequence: TGTGCCAGCAGCGTCACTAGCGGGGGGGCATCTTCGGATACGCAGTATTTT.

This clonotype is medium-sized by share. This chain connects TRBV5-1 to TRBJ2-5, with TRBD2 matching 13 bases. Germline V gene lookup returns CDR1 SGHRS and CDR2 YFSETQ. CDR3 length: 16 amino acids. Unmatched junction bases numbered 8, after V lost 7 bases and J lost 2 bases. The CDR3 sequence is CASDRTSGGLQETQYF. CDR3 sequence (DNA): TGCGCCAGCGATCGGACTAGCGGGGGACTTCAAGAGACCCAGTACTTC.

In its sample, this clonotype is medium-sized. For the CDR3, the DNA is TGCAGTGCCCCTCCCATGGGACTAGCGGGAGCAGATACGCAGTATTTT. Encoded protein: CSAPPMGLAGADTQYF. This rearrangement joins TRBV20-1 to TRBJ2-3, with TRBD2 matching over 14 bases. CDR3 length: 16 amino acids. Trimming removed 6 bases from V and 4 bases from J; junction bases left unmatched: 9. Germline-derived CDR1 and CDR2 are DFQATT and SNEGSKA (reference sequence).

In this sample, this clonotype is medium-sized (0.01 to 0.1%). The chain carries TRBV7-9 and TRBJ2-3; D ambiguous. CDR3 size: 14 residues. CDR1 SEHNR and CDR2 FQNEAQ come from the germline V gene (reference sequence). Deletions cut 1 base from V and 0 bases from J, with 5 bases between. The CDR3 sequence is CASSLGVSTDTQYF. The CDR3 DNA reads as TGTGCCAGCAGCTTAGGCGTGAGCACAGATACGCAGTATTTT.

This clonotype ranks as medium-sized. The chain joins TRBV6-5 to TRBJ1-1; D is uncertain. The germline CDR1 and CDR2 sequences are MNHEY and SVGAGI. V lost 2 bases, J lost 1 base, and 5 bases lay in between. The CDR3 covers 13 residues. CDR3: CASSYGQNTEAFF. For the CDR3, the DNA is TGTGCCAGCAGTTACGGCCAGAACACTGAAGCTTTCTTT.

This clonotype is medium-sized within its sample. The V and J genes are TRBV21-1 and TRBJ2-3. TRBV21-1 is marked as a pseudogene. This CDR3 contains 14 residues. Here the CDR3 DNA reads TGTGCCAGCAACGAAACAGATAGCACAGATACGCAGTATTTT. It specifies CASNETDSTDTQYF.

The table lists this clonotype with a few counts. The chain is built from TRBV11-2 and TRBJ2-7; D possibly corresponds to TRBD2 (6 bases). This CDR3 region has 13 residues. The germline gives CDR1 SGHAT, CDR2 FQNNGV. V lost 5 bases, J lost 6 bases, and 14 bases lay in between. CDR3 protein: CASSLSGRGEQYF. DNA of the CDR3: TGTGCCAGCAGCCTGAGCGGGCGGGGCGAGCAGTACTTC.

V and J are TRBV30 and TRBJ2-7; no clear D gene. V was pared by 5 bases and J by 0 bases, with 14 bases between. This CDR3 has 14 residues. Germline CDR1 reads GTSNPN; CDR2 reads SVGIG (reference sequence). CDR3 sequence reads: CAWSRALSSYEQYF. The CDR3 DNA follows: TGTGCCTGGTCTAGGGCGCTGAGCTCCTACGAGCAGTACTTC.

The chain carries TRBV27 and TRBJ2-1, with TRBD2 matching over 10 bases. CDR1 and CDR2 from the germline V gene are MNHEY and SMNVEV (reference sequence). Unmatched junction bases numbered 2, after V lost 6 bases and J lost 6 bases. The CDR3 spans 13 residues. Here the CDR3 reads CASRWTSGNEQFF. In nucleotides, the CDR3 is TGTGCCAGCAGGTGGACTAGCGGCAATGAGCAGTTCTTC.